This TCR beta chain was captured in a study of tumor and adjacent non-tumor tissue in lung cancer (dated 2018 in TCRdb). Regarding the research as a whole: The cohort included more than 9 adenocarcinoma, a couple of squamous cell carcinoma and 1 small cell lung cancer patients. The approximately 15 patients were aged about 30 to 80 years, included 10 men and 5 women, and had TNM stage I to III disease. A total of some 130,000,000 productive TCRbeta reads were generated by sequencing, corresponding to an average of roughly 4.1 million reads per sample. The study compared bulk TCRbeta repertoires between lung tumor tissue and matched distant non-tumor lung tissue from approximately 14 lung cancer patients. Some 31 paired specimens, one tumor and one normal lung sample per patient, were profiled by TCRbeta CDR3 sequencing.

Notes on this clonotype: What antigen it recognizes has not been identified. At one end, the junction sequence differs from germline, possibly due to a read error.

From the germline V gene (reference sequence), CDR1 is MNHNY and CDR2 is SVGAGI. The CDR3 numbers 14 residues from cysteine through phenylalanine. Here the CDR3 DNA is all that survives: 42 bases in frame from base 1. What the work shows at the level of the full study, not this receptor alone: Peripheral blood was not sequenced, so blood TCRbeta repertoires were not examined in the lung cancer patients of the study. Significantly higher TCR diversity (inverse Simpson) was observed in tumor tissue than in normal lung tissue (around 450 vs 150, P = 0.0075, Mann-Whitney U test). In normal lung, the top 100 clones accounted for a significantly larger cumulative share of the repertoire than in tumor tissue. TCR diversity was significantly higher in younger patients, and greater tumor TCR diversity was associated with shorter overall survival and shorter disease-free survival. The methods do not name the sequencing platform or mention unique molecular identifiers. With only approximately 16 patients in the cohort, the authors noted that larger samples and more detailed clinical data are needed.

Libraries came from multiplex PCR. The sample was run on an Illumina HiSeq 2500. TCRbeta libraries were built by three rounds of nested PCR using primers (Table S4), following protocols modified from ARM-PCR. Before sequencing, PCR products in the 200-500 bp range were cut out of the gel and cleaned up using the QIAquick gel extraction kit. Under the source paper's analysis protocol: Reads were cleaned using Trimmomatic, were merged into complete CDR3 sequences using FLASH, and were assigned to V(D)J germline segments using MiTCR. Clonal diversity was calculated as the inverse Simpson's index using VDJtools. In-frame sequences without a premature stop codon were defined as productive reads. TCRdb applied fastp at Q25 and MiXCR to the public reads, then kept only in-frame beta chains. Every entry covers one CDR3 protein and lists the most common genes and DNA from its rows. The V and J calls and clone size come from TCRdb's table, not from the authors' own analysis. The sample table contains fewer than 100,000 distinct CDR3 sequences; only one count was recorded for about two thirds of them. Roughly a tenth of the sample belongs to the ten largest clones.

RNA was isolated from bulk, unsorted tissue, and RNA quality was assessed with a NanoDrop ND-1000 and an Agilent 2100. All donors had newly diagnosed lung cancer, had not received prior chemotherapy, and were admitted for thoracic surgery in China between August and November 2014. Anyone who had undergone radiotherapy or chemotherapy before, or who had another cancer at the same time, was left out of the study. Surgical tissue pieces of about 1-2.2 cm3 were preserved in RNAlater solution and stored at -80 °C until use. This clonotype was sampled from a woman aged 35 to 49 with non-small cell lung cancer. Sequenced: lung tumor tissue. The rearranged segments are TRBV6-6 and TRBJ1-4, with 8 bases matching TRBD1. CDR3 region: CASSTDRVDEILIF. The nucleotides are TGTGCCAGCAGTACGGACAGGGTAGATGAAATACTGATTTTT.